This section outlines one T cell receptor (beta chain) sequence together with its context. Its antigen is not known. TCRdb redid the calling of the reads with MiXCR, one entry per CDR3 protein. The sample gives some 800,000 distinct CDR3 sequences, around a third of which show up once; 9.5% to 15% is in the top ten. This entry is derived from a study of T cell repertoires in cytomegalovirus infection. Turning to the study itself: Used in the study were CMV epitopes, some recently identified and HLA-C-restricted, others well-studied and HLA-B-restricted. Through public TCR beta signatures, both CMV infection and matching HLA type were indicated.

V lost 0 bases and J lost 8, with 14 bases in between. Germline CDR1 SGDLS, CDR2 YYNGEE. The CDR3 has 15 amino acids. General study results and limits: Cumulative public TCR beta family frequency identified CMV carriers with the relevant HLA. The ex vivo response showed dominance by HLA-C-restricted CMV-specific TCR beta clonotypes.

The sample here was cultured CD8+ T cells from PBMCs, taken from culture after CMV antigen stimulation. This chain joins TRBV9 and TRBJ1-4, with D perhaps TRBD1 (5 bases). The sequence came from a human donor in good health (CMV status not recorded). Some clones in this sample may be carry-over from other donors' samples. This CDR3 reads CASSVEAQGGEKLFF. Written as DNA, the CDR3 is TGTGCCAGCAGCGTAGAAGCGCAGGGCGGAGAAAAACTGTTTTTT. Full variable domain (remainder filled in from reference TRBV9 and TRBJ1-4): DSGVTQTPKHLITATGQRVTLRCSPRSGDLSVYWYQQSLDQGLQFLIQYYNGEERAKGNILERFSAQQFPDLHSELNLSSLELGDSALYFCASSVEAQGGEKLFFGSGTQLSVL.